These T cell receptor beta chains were read from a single sample in a study of cytomegalovirus exposure and HLA in healthy donors. Repertoires were generated with immunoSEQ multiplex PCR, while TCRdb's copy carries only in-frame clones and drops some. The data hold roughly 100,000 clones, with about 70% observed a single time. Source material: PBMCs. Receptor source: a man aged 25-45 years in good health and CMV-seronegative. Both conserved end residues are part of each CDR3. D genes are given only for firm matches. Size is stated for part of the rows, as once, few or many counts, or as a class when the clone is expanded.

TRBJ1-2,.,TRBV6-5,TRBD1,CASTPQGSGGGYTF,TGTGCCAGCACCCCTCAGGGGTCAGGGGGCGGCTACACCTTC
TRBJ1-6,.,TRBV4-3,.,CASSPHPGDTNSPLHF,TGCGCCAGCAGCCCCCATCCAGGGGATACGAATTCACCCCTCCACTTT
TRBJ1-1,.,TRBV19,.,CASSLGRFEAFF,TGTGCCAGTAGTTTGGGGCGGTTTGAAGCTTTCTTT
TRBJ2-3,few,TRBV7-2,.,CASSLTRGGDTQYF,TGTGCCAGCAGCTTGACCCGCGGAGGCGATACGCAGTATTTT
TRBJ2-7,.,TRBV28,.,CASSLVYRVGEQYF,TGTGCCAGCAGTTTGGTGTACAGGGTGGGAGAGCAGTACTTC
TRBJ2-5,.,TRBV18,.,CASSPFDPAAGETQYF,TGTGCCAGCTCACCCTTTGACCCGGCGGCGGGAGAGACCCAGTACTTC
TRBJ1-2,once,TRBV7-2,TRBD1,CASSSLTGGIQRYTF,TGTGCCAGCAGCTCTTTGACAGGGGGCATTCAACGCTACACCTTC
TRBJ2-5,.,TRBV5-1,TRBD1,CASSSRDRGLGETQYF,TGCGCCAGCAGCTCCCGGGACAGGGGGCTCGGGGAGACCCAGTACTTC
TRBJ2-1,few,TRBV10-2,TRBD1,CASSESRGGTKNEQFF,TGCGCCAGCAGTGAGTCGAGAGGGGGCACCAAGAATGAGCAGTTCTTC
TRBJ2-4,.,TRBV7-2,TRBD2,CASSSTGGGTTNKNIQYF,TGTGCCAGCAGCTCCACGGGGGGGGGTACGACCAACAAAAACATTCAGTACTTC
TRBJ2-2,.,TRBV13,.,CASSIRNRKNTGELFF,TGTGCCAGCAGCATTAGAAACAGGAAGAACACCGGGGAGCTGTTTTTT
TRBJ2-7,.,TRBV19,TRBD1,CASSSGTGGSHEQYF,TGTGCCAGTAGTTCCGGGACAGGGGGTTCGCACGAGCAGTACTTC
TRBJ2-7,.,TRBV27,TRBD1,CASSPRTGVYEQYF,TGTGCCAGCAGTCCCCGGACAGGGGTCTACGAGCAGTACTTC
TRBJ2-6,.,TRBV18,TRBD1,CASSPTGISGANVLTF,TGTGCCAGCTCACCGACAGGGATCTCTGGGGCCAACGTCCTGACTTTC
TRBJ2-4,.,TRBV30,TRBD1,CAWSGSQGVKNIQYF,TGTGCCTGGAGTGGGTCCCAGGGGGTCAAAAACATTCAGTACTTC
TRBJ2-7,few,TRBV5-1,TRBD2,CASSLGGSFSEQYF,TGCGCCAGCAGCTTGGGCGGGAGTTTCTCCGAGCAGTACTTC
TRBJ2-7,.,TRBV7-8,TRBD2,CASSLYHFSGRAREQYF,TGTGCCAGCAGCTTGTATCATTTTAGCGGGAGGGCCCGCGAGCAGTACTTC
TRBJ2-3,.,TRBV7-2,TRBD1,CASSSPTDRGVTDTQYF,TGTGCCAGCAGCTCCCCGACCGACAGGGGGGTGACAGATACGCAGTATTTT
TRBJ2-7,.,TRBV18,.,CASSPLQESYEQYF,TGTGCCAGCTCACCATTACAGGAGAGCTACGAGCAGTACTTC
TRBJ1-3,.,TRBV13,.,CASSHRTRQGNTIYF,TGTGCCAGCAGCCATAGGACAAGACAAGGAAACACCATATATTTT
TRBJ2-1,.,TRBV19,TRBD1,CASSRGQARNEQFF,TGTGCCAGCTCCCGGGGACAGGCTAGGAATGAGCAGTTCTTC
TRBJ1-1,.,TRBV4-2,.,CASSQPRDRDLGSEAFF,TGTGCCAGCAGCCAACCTAGAGACCGGGACTTAGGGTCTGAAGCTTTCTTT
TRBJ2-3,.,TRBV7-3,TRBD1,CASGPGTGSTDTQYF,TGTGCCAGCGGGCCCGGGACAGGGAGCACAGATACGCAGTATTTT
TRBJ1-3,.,TRBV7-9,.,CASSLQGNTIYF,TGTGCCAGCAGCCTACAGGGAAACACCATATATTTT
TRBJ2-3,.,TRBV4-3,TRBD2,CASSQDTPRLAGTDTQYF,TGCGCCAGCAGCCAAGATACCCCTAGACTAGCGGGGACAGATACGCAGTATTTT
TRBJ2-7,.,TRBV5-6,.,CASSTRDFPYEQYF,TGTGCCAGCAGCACCCGGGACTTCCCCTACGAGCAGTACTTC
TRBJ2-7,.,TRBV25-1,TRBD1,CASSVPGQGFSEQYF,TGTGCCAGCAGTGTCCCGGGACAGGGTTTTTCCGAGCAGTACTTC
TRBJ2-5,.,TRBV28,.,CASNRFGQETQYF,TGTGCCAGCAACAGGTTTGGCCAAGAGACCCAGTACTTC
TRBJ1-1,.,TRBV28,.,CASSLWSEGGEAFF,TGTGCCAGCAGTTTATGGTCCGAAGGGGGTGAAGCTTTCTTT
TRBJ1-5,.,TRBV5-6,.,CASSLRQARGNQPQHF,TGTGCCAGCAGCTTAAGACAGGCCCGGGGCAATCAGCCCCAGCATTTT
TRBJ2-7,few,TRBV18,TRBD1,CASSQSTGGMYEQYF,TGTGCCAGCTCACAGAGTACAGGGGGGATGTACGAGCAGTACTTC
TRBJ1-2,.,TRBV30,.,CAWSPTLGHGYTF,TGTGCCTGGAGTCCCACATTGGGCCATGGCTACACCTTC
TRBJ2-2,few,TRBV29-1,.,CSVVTSSYQKRGELFF,TGCAGCGTTGTGACGTCGAGCTATCAAAAGCGCGGGGAGCTGTTTTTT
TRBJ1-1,.,TRBV27,.,CASSLPGGRTEAFF,TGTGCCAGCAGTTTACCCGGAGGCCGGACTGAAGCTTTCTTT
TRBJ2-1,.,TRBV29-1,.,CSGGSVNEQFF,TGCAGCGGTGGTAGTGTCAATGAGCAGTTCTTC
TRBJ2-1,.,TRBV19,.,CASSISVNYNEQFF,TGTGCCAGTAGTATCAGTGTAAACTACAATGAGCAGTTCTTC
TRBJ2-2,few,TRBV5-5,TRBD2,CASSLGTSDTGELFF,TGTGCCAGCAGCTTAGGGACTAGCGACACCGGGGAGCTGTTTTTT
TRBJ2-7,once,TRBV19,TRBD1,CATKGQGVYEQYF,TGTGCCACCAAGGGACAGGGGGTCTACGAGCAGTACTTC
TRBJ2-6,.,TRBV5-6,.,CASSLRSSGANVLTF,TGTGCCAGCAGCTTGAGGAGCTCTGGGGCCAACGTCCTGACTTTC
TRBJ2-7,.,TRBV19,TRBD2,CASGSGLAGGYEQYF,TGTGCCAGTGGTTCTGGGCTAGCGGGAGGGTACGAGCAGTACTTC
TRBJ2-7,.,TRBV6-1,.,CASSERPSRYEQYF,TGTGCCAGCAGTGAACGTCCTAGTAGATACGAGCAGTACTTC
TRBJ2-7,.,TRBV10-3,.,CAISESVRPYEQYF,TGTGCCATCAGTGAGTCGGTCAGGCCCTACGAGCAGTACTTC